Presented here are 21 T cell receptor beta chains from one specimen sequenced in a study of cytomegalovirus exposure and HLA in healthy donors. Vbeta (60) and Jbeta (13) primers were used in the PCR. Sequencing was performed with immunoSEQ multiplex PCR; in TCRdb, only in-frame clones are kept and a portion is missing. The data show about 93,000 clones, 65% seen once. The specimen sequenced was PBMCs. These receptors came from a boy aged 5-17 years in good health and CMV-seropositive.

This clone came up a few times. This sequence joins TRBV6-5 and TRBJ2-2; tentatively, D is TRBD2 (5 bases). The CDR3 extends over 14 amino acids. V lost 11 bases to trimming and J lost 5 bases, with 18 bases between them. Germline loops: CDR1 MNHEY, CDR2 SVGAGI. The CDR3 region has the DNA TGTGCCTCCCAAAGCAGGCCGGGGACCGGGGAGCTGTTTTTT. It specifies CASQSRPGTGELFF.

The chain combines TRBV7-9 with TRBJ1-1, with a weak D call TRBD1 (6 bases). CDR1 is SEHNR, CDR2 FQNEAQ, per germline (reference sequence). This CDR3 is built from 13 residues. The V and J ends lost 3 bases and 11 bases respectively, with 16 bases between them. The CDR3 loop reads CASSLYGGLTAFF. The DNA of the CDR3 is TGTGCCAGCAGCTTGTACGGGGGGCTGACGGCTTTCTTT.

This chain joins TRBV19 and TRBJ2-7; tentative D call: TRBD2 (6 bases). V dropped 5 bases and J dropped 0 bases, with 11 bases sitting between them. From germline, CDR1 is LNHDA and CDR2 SQIVND (reference sequence). This CDR3 is 14 amino acids long. The CDR3 sequence: CASSPWDSSYEQYF. In DNA form, the CDR3 reads TGTGCCAGTAGTCCTTGGGACTCCTCCTACGAGCAGTACTTC.

This rearrangement joins TRBV5-6 to TRBJ2-1; 12 bases agree with TRBD2. With 0 bases clipped from V and 6 bases from J, the junction kept 4 bases outside the gene matches. Germline V CDR1 and CDR2: SGHDT, YYEEEE. The CDR3 runs 16 residues. This chain's CDR3 is CASSLDLAGGGNEQFF. The CDR3 DNA sequence: TGTGCCAGCAGCTTGGACCTAGCGGGAGGGGGCAATGAGCAGTTCTTC.

The V gene is TRBV2, the J gene TRBJ1-1; D gene uncertain. Germline CDR1 is SNHLY and CDR2 is FYNNEI. There are 16 residues in the CDR3. V was shortened by 6 bases and J by 4 bases, with 21 bases between the two germline ends. In DNA form, the CDR3 reads TGTGCCAGCAGCCTGCAGGCGGGTCTGGTAGGCACTGAAGCTTTCTTT. Protein product: CASSLQAGLVGTEAFF.

The DNA for the CDR3 is TGTGCCAGCAGCTTGATAGCGAACGAGCAGTACTTC. Translating gives CASSLIANEQYF. This rearrangement joins TRBV5-4 to TRBJ2-7; possibly TRBD2 for D (5 bases). CDR3 length: 12 residues. With 1 base removed from V and 5 bases from J, the gap between germline ends came to 7 bases. CDR1 is SGHNT and CDR2 is YYREEE in the germline V gene (reference sequence).

This clone was seen a handful of times. The rearrangement links TRBV7-6 to TRBJ2-5; 11 nucleotides match TRBD1. Germline CDR1 is SGHVS and CDR2 is FNYEAQ. The CDR3 runs to 15 residues. The V and J ends lost 3 bases and 5 bases, in that order; junction bases with no gene match: 5. The CDR3 sequence is CASSFGTGGTETQYF. The CDR3 DNA reads TGTGCCAGCAGCTTTGGGACAGGGGGGACGGAGACCCAGTACTTC.

The rearrangement links TRBV6-5 to TRBJ1-2; maybe TRBD1 (5 bases). CDR1 is MNHEY, CDR2 SVGAGI, per germline. The V gene lost 4 bases and the J gene lost 0 bases, with 12 bases spanning the gap. The length of the CDR3 is 15 residues. CDR3 amino acids: CASSLSTAANYGYTF. The CDR3 region has the DNA TGTGCCAGCAGTTTGTCGACAGCCGCTAACTATGGCTACACCTTC.

This chain joins TRBV6-5 and TRBJ2-6, with 7 bases that match TRBD1. CDR3 length: 16 residues. In germline, CDR1 is MNHEY, CDR2 SVGAGI. Trimming at V came to 2 bases and at J to 3 bases, leaving 4 bases not matched to a gene. CDR3: CASSYANRGGANVLTF. The CDR3 DNA reads TGTGCCAGCAGTTACGCTAACAGGGGTGGGGCCAACGTCCTGACTTTC.

The V call is TRBV12-5, the J call TRBJ2-7; unclear D gene. Trimming took off 4 bases at V and 7 bases at J, with 14 bases between the two ends. This CDR3 region has 13 residues. Germline CDR1 is LGHNT and CDR2 is FRNRAP. The CDR3 region has the DNA TGTGCTAGTGGTTCGAGACTCGCTCGAGAGCAGTACTTC. Its translation is CASGSRLAREQYF.

The rearrangement links TRBV11-3 to TRBJ2-3; unclear D gene. The V and J ends lost 1 base and 0 bases respectively, with 11 bases between them. The CDR3 runs to 16 residues. CDR1 is SGHNT, CDR2 YENEEA, per germline. The CDR3 sequence is CASSLGGPGSTDTQYF. CDR3 in DNA: TGTGCCAGCAGCTTAGGTGGTCCCGGTAGCACAGATACGCAGTATTTT.

V is TRBV5-1 and J is TRBJ2-3; 7 positions match TRBD1. The CDR3 is made up of 16 amino acids. V shed 4 bases and J 8 bases; nucleotides not matched to a gene: 16. Germline-derived CDR1 and CDR2 are SGHRS and YFSETQ. CDR3 protein: CASSPRGGGPGITQYF. CDR3 nucleotides: TGCGCCAGCAGCCCCCGAGGGGGCGGGCCGGGGATTACGCAGTATTTT.

The chain combines TRBV19 with TRBJ2-7; D may be TRBD2 (6 bases). Germline V gene lookup returns CDR1 LNHDA and CDR2 SQIVND (reference sequence). Trimming stripped 5 bases from V and 5 bases from J, with 16 bases between. This CDR3 has 14 residues. In DNA, the CDR3 is TGTGCCAGTAGTCCGGGACTGGATGTCGACGAGCAGTACTTC. Protein sequence: CASSPGLDVDEQYF.

Only one count was recorded for this clone. The V call is TRBV5-1, the J call TRBJ2-7; D perhaps matches TRBD1 (5 bases). Deletions cut 0 bases from V and 2 bases from J, with 12 bases between. Germline V lookup: CDR1 SGHRS, CDR2 YFSETQ. This CDR3 has 15 residues. The CDR3 region has the DNA TGCGCCAGCAGCTTGGGGGGCAGTTCTACCTACGAGCAGTACTTC. It encodes CASSLGGSSTYEQYF. Supplemented by reference TRBV5-1 and TRBJ2-7, the full variable domain reads KAGVTQTPRYLIKTRGQQVTLSCSPISGHRSVSWYQQTPGQGLQFLFEYFSETQRNKGNFPGRFSGRQFSNSRSEMNVSTLELGDSALYLCASSLGGSSTYEQYFGPGTRLTVT.

The rearrangement uses TRBV4-2 and TRBJ2-1; 13 nucleotides line up with TRBD2. The CDR3 has 17 amino acids. V shed 4 bases, J shed 4 bases, and the junction held 7 bases outside the gene matches. CDR1 and CDR2 (germline): LGHNA, YNFKEQ. The CDR3, as DNA: TGTGCCAGCAGCCTTGGACTAGCGGGGGCCTCGTACAATGAGCAGTTCTTC. Amino acids: CASSLGLAGASYNEQFF.

This rearrangement joins TRBV19 to TRBJ2-7, with TRBD1 identical over 7 bases. J gave up 4 bases and V 4 bases, and 7 bases lay outside the gene matches. Germline CDR1 is LNHDA and CDR2 is SQIVND (reference sequence). CDR3 length equals 14 residues. The CDR3 spells CASSTDRVGYEQYF. The CDR3 DNA reads as TGTGCCAGTAGTACCGACAGGGTAGGGTACGAGCAGTACTTC.

The rearrangement links TRBV9 to TRBJ2-3; TRBD2 agrees at 7 bases. Germline V lookup: CDR1 SGDLS, CDR2 YYNGEE. CDR3 length: 15 amino acids. The V and J ends lost 3 bases and 8 bases, in that order; junction bases with no gene match: 12. CDR3 DNA: TGTGCCAGCAGCGCGGCGGAGAGCGGGACCGCTACGCAGTATTTT. Protein product: CASSAAESGTATQYF.

The chain carries TRBV9 and TRBJ1-4; no clear D gene. Germline-derived CDR1 and CDR2 are SGDLS and YYNGEE. This CDR3 has 13 residues. The germline V and J ends were trimmed by 4 bases and 8 bases, with 12 bases remaining between them. The CDR3 region has the DNA TGTGCCAGCAGCAGGCAGGTCGGCGAAAAACTGTTTTTT. It yields the protein CASSRQVGEKLFF.

V gene TRBV7-8 combines with J gene TRBJ2-7, with D possibly matching TRBD1 (6 bases). With 4 bases removed from V and 4 bases from J, the gap between germline ends came to 11 bases. Germline V gives CDR1 SGHVS, CDR2 FQNEAQ. The CDR3 has 13 amino acids. The DNA of the CDR3 is TGTGCCAGCAGCTCTAACAGGGATTACGAGCAGTACTTC. This sequence encodes CASSSNRDYEQYF.

This clone was counted a few times. The genes are TRBV19 and TRBJ1-1, with 7 bases that match TRBD1. The germline V gene has CDR1 LNHDA and CDR2 SQIVND (reference sequence). After removal of 5 bases from V and 3 bases from J, the junction contained 9 bases not matched to a gene. CDR3 size: 15 residues. CDR3 sequence reads: CASSVYRGSDTEAFF. The CDR3 region has the DNA TGTGCCAGTAGTGTATACAGGGGAAGCGACACTGAAGCTTTCTTT. Full variable domain (rest looked up from reference TRBV19 and TRBJ1-1): DGGITQSPKYLFRKEGQNVTLSCEQNLNHDAMYWYRQDPGQGLRLIYYSQIVNDFQKGDIAEGYSVSREKKESFPLTVTSAQKNPTAFYLCASSVYRGSDTEAFFGQGTRLTVV.

The rearrangement links TRBV27 to TRBJ2-7, with a weak D call TRBD2 (6 bases). The CDR3 has 12 amino acids. Germline CDR1 MNHEY, CDR2 SMNVEV (reference sequence). V lost 4 bases and J 8 bases, leaving 12 bases between the germline ends. CDR3 region: CASSYGDSQQYF. The CDR3 DNA reads as TGTGCCAGCAGTTATGGGGACTCCCAGCAGTACTTC.